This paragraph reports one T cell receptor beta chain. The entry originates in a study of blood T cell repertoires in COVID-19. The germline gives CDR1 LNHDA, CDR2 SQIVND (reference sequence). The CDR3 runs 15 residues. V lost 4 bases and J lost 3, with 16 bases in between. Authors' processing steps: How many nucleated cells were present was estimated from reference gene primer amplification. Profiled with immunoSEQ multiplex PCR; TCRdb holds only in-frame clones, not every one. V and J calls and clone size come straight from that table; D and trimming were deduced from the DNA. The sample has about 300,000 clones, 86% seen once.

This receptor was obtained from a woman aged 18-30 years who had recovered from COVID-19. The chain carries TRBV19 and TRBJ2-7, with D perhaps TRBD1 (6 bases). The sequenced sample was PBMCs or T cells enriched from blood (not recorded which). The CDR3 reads CASSTRDNSYYEQYF. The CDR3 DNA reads TGTGCCAGTAGTACCCGGGACAATAGCTACTACGAGCAGTACTTC. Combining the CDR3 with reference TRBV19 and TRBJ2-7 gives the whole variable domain DGGITQSPKYLFRKEGQNVTLSCEQNLNHDAMYWYRQDPGQGLRLIYYSQIVNDFQKGDIAEGYSVSREKKESFPLTVTSAQKNPTAFYLCASSTRDNSYYEQYFGPGTRLTVT.